The rows below give T cell receptor beta chains drawn from one sample of a study of T cells in Graves' hyperthyroidism and ophthalmopathy. TCRdb redid the calling of the multiplex PCR reads with MiXCR, one entry per CDR3 protein. The sample consists of over 700,000 distinct CDR3 sequences, approximately 19% of them appearing once. The sequenced sample consisted of blood. All receptors come from a woman aged 45-65 years with Graves' hyperthyroidism that later progressed to Graves' ophthalmopathy. Both conserved end residues are part of each CDR3. D genes are given only for firm matches. Rows may omit the clone size; those that give it use once, few, many or a size class.

clone_size,v_call,d_call,j_call,cdr3_aa,cdr3_nt
-,TRBV20-1,-,TRBJ2-7,CSARVVGTTYEQYF,TGCAGTGCTAGAGTCGTAGGGACGACCTACGAGCAGTACTTC
many,TRBV6-1,-,TRBJ2-1,CASSRTGSYNEQFF,TGTGCCAGCAGTCGGACGGGCTCCTACAATGAGCAGTTCTTC
many,TRBV7-9,-,TRBJ2-7,CASSLGVYEQYF,TGTGCCAGCAGCTTAGGGGTCTACGAGCAGTACTTC
many,TRBV20-1,-,TRBJ2-1,CSAPQGRVESYNEQFF,TGCAGTGCTCCACAGGGTAGGGTGGAGTCCTACAATGAGCAGTTCTTC
many,TRBV6-1,-,TRBJ1-5,CASSELKGYQPQHF,TGTGCCAGCAGTGAGCTTAAGGGATACCAGCCCCAGCATTTT
many,TRBV5-1,TRBD1,TRBJ1-6,CASSTLQGVLSPLHF,TGCGCCAGCAGCACCTTACAGGGGGTTCTTTCACCCCTCCACTTT
-,TRBV19,TRBD1,TRBJ2-7,CASSASGQVYEQYF,TGTGCCAGTAGTGCCTCGGGACAGGTCTACGAGCAGTACTTC
few,TRBV14,-,TRBJ1-4,CASSQVHGSEKLFF,TGTGCCAGCAGCCAAGTTCACGGCAGTGAAAAACTGTTTTTT
-,TRBV5-8,TRBD1,TRBJ1-3,CASSLVGQGKLHTIYF,TGTGCCAGCAGCTTGGTGGGACAGGGGAAACTACACACCATATATTTT
-,TRBV5-8,-,TRBJ2-3,CASSQLGTSTDTQYF,TGTGCCAGCAGCCAATTGGGGACTAGCACAGATACGCAGTATTTT
many,TRBV3-1,-,TRBJ1-2,CASSQDRGATGYTF,TGTGCCAGCAGCCAAGATCGCGGGGCTACTGGCTACACCTTC
-,TRBV30,TRBD2,TRBJ2-2,CAWSPGLAGTGELFF,TGTGCCTGGAGCCCGGGACTAGCGGGTACCGGGGAGCTGTTTTTT
-,TRBV3-1,TRBD2,TRBJ2-1,CASSSPSGGPGEQFF,TGTGCCAGCAGCTCCCCTAGCGGGGGGCCGGGGGAGCAGTTCTTC
few,TRBV2,-,TRBJ2-5,CASSQQDIRSVKTLFF,TGTGCCAGCAGCCAACAGGATATAAGGTCTGTGAAGACCCTGTTCTTC
-,TRBV6-2/TRBV6-3,-,TRBJ1-2,CASSVRGGWGYTF,TGTGCCAGCAGTGTGAGAGGGGGGTGGGGCTACACCTTC
-,TRBV6-2/TRBV6-3,-,TRBJ1-5,CASTFGGAYSNQPQHF,TGTGCCAGCACCTTCGGGGGGGCCTATAGCAATCAGCCCCAGCATTTT
-,TRBV20-1,-,TRBJ1-2,CSAREARDGYTF,TGCAGTGCTAGAGAGGCCCGGGATGGCTACACCTTC
many,TRBV2,-,TRBJ1-5,CASSAASANQPQHF,TGTGCCAGCAGTGCTGCTAGCGCCAATCAGCCCCAGCATTTT
many,TRBV7-3,TRBD1,TRBJ2-1,CASSSATGVSNNEQFF,TGTGCCAGCAGCTCCGCGACAGGGGTGTCGAACAATGAGCAGTTCTTC
many,TRBV12-3/TRBV12-4,-,TRBJ1-5,CASCISNQPQHF,TGTGCCAGCTGTATTAGCAATCAGCCCCAGCATTTT
-,TRBV18,-,TRBJ1-2,CASSPADMSVGYTF,TGTGCCAGCTCACCAGCAGACATGTCCGTTGGCTACACCTTC
-,TRBV5-1,TRBD1,TRBJ2-5,CASSAVTGGETQYF,TGCGCCAGCAGCGCAGTGACAGGGGGGGAGACCCAGTACTTC
many,TRBV5-1,TRBD1,TRBJ2-3,CASRVDRPRTDTQYF,TGCGCCAGCAGGGTGGACAGGCCTCGCACAGATACGCAGTATTTT
-,TRBV9,-,TRBJ1-1,CASTGVNRDDTEAFF,TGTGCCAGCACGGGGGTGAACAGGGATGACACTGAAGCTTTCTTT
many,TRBV18,-,TRBJ1-1,CASSPPGGRTNTEAFF,TGTGCCAGCTCACCACCGGGGGGACGGACGAACACTGAAGCTTTCTTT
few,TRBV9,-,TRBJ1-4,CASSARDGGSEKLFF,TGTGCCAGCAGCGCTCGGGACGGGGGTAGTGAAAAACTGTTTTTT
-,TRBV7-8,TRBD1,TRBJ1-6,CASSPRQGFASPLHF,TGTGCCAGCAGCCCCAGACAGGGGTTCGCTTCACCCCTCCACTTT
-,TRBV7-9,TRBD1,TRBJ1-2,CASSQDRDSFYGYTF,TGTGCCAGCAGCCAAGATAGGGACAGCTTTTATGGCTACACCTTC
-,TRBV7-9,-,TRBJ2-6,CASASLFTGFPGANVLTF,TGTGCCAGCGCTTCCCTATTTACAGGGTTCCCTGGGGCCAACGTCCTGACTTTC
-,TRBV20-1,-,TRBJ2-2,CSAHLPGTNTGELFF,TGCAGTGCCCACCTGCCGGGGACCAACACCGGGGAGCTGTTTTTT
-,TRBV6-1,-,TRBJ2-5,CASNTGRETQYF,TGTGCCAGCAATACGGGTAGAGAGACCCAGTACTTC
-,TRBV13,-,TRBJ1-4,CASSLSTAEKLFF,TGTGCCAGCAGCTTGTCTACAGCAGAAAAACTGTTTTTT
-,TRBV7-2,-,TRBJ1-1,CASSLAQNSNTEAFF,TGTGCCAGCAGCTTAGCACAAAATTCGAACACTGAAGCTTTCTTT
-,TRBV12-3/TRBV12-4,-,TRBJ2-2,CASSLFRAGELFF,TGTGCCAGCAGTTTATTTAGAGCCGGGGAGCTGTTTTTT
-,TRBV5-1,-,TRBJ1-6,CASSPREANSPLHF,TGCGCCAGCAGCCCAAGGGAAGCTAATTCACCCCTCCACTTT
many,TRBV7-9,TRBD2,TRBJ2-3,CASSSGTSGTTDTQYF,TGTGCCAGCAGCTCAGGGACTAGCGGGACCACAGATACGCAGTATTTT
-,TRBV3-1,-,TRBJ2-3,CASRQTAGRFGTDTQYF,TGTGCCAGCAGACAAACGGCAGGGCGCTTCGGCACAGATACGCAGTATTTT
-,TRBV5-1,-,TRBJ2-2,CASSLRQVYYTGELFF,TGCGCCAGCAGCTTGAGACAGGTCTATTACACCGGGGAGCTGTTTTTT
few,TRBV27,TRBD1,TRBJ1-5,CASSNRGNNQPQHF,TGTGCCAGCAGCAACAGGGGGAACAATCAGCCCCAGCATTTT
-,TRBV12-3/TRBV12-4,-,TRBJ1-1,CASSFLGQVLNTEAFF,TGTGCCAGCAGTTTTCTTGGTCAGGTTTTGAACACTGAAGCTTTCTTT
-,TRBV6-2/TRBV6-3,TRBD2,TRBJ2-7,CASSLKRGNPSYEQYF,TGTGCCAGCAGTCTCAAGCGGGGGAATCCCTCCTACGAGCAGTACTTC
many,TRBV7-2,TRBD2,TRBJ2-5,CASSFLTSGGRSGRETQYF,TGTGCCAGCAGCTTTTTGACTAGCGGGGGGCGAAGCGGTCGCGAGACCCAGTACTTC
-,TRBV18,-,TRBJ2-6,CASSPGTRSSGANVLTF,TGTGCCAGCTCACCTGGGACAAGATCCTCTGGGGCCAACGTCCTGACTTTC
-,TRBV29-1,TRBD1,TRBJ1-1,CSVEARGHRGEAFF,TGCAGCGTTGAAGCCCGAGGACACAGGGGTGAAGCTTTCTTT
-,TRBV6-1,-,TRBJ1-2,CASSPGGGHYGYTF,TGTGCCAGCAGTCCCGGCGGGGGCCACTATGGCTACACCTTC
-,TRBV12-3/TRBV12-4,TRBD1,TRBJ2-3,CASSFPGQGLRSIDTQYF,TGTGCCAGCAGTTTCCCGGGACAGGGGTTAAGGTCCATAGATACGCAGTATTTT
-,TRBV5-1,-,TRBJ1-4,CASSLVETATEKLFF,TGCGCCAGCAGCTTGGTGGAGACCGCGACCGAAAAACTGTTTTTT
many,TRBV13,-,TRBJ2-3,CASSLVAAVGETQYF,TGTGCCAGCAGCTTAGTGGCCGCTGTCGGCGAAACGCAGTATTTT
-,TRBV19,-,TRBJ2-1,CASSTQEHYNEQFF,TGTGCCAGTAGTACCCAAGAACACTACAATGAGCAGTTCTTC
-,TRBV27,TRBD1,TRBJ2-7,CASSLRSRTGVPFRYEQYF,TGTGCCAGCAGTTTACGCTCCAGGACAGGGGTCCCTTTTCGCTACGAGCAGTACTTC
-,TRBV13,TRBD2,TRBJ2-5,CASSSQTGPAGVRETQYF,TGTGCCAGCAGCTCCCAGACCGGACCAGCGGGGGTTCGGGAGACCCAGTACTTC
-,TRBV5-1,TRBD1,TRBJ1-1,CASNQQGNGAAFF,TGCGCCAGCAATCAACAGGGGAACGGGGCAGCTTTCTTT